The 16 T cell receptor beta chains given below trace back to one sample, sequenced in a study of T-cell reconstitution after alpha-beta-depleted transplantation in children. Unique molecular identifiers were used to barcode this TCRbeta library. MiXCR was run by TCRdb on the PCR reads, yielding one entry per CDR3 protein. The sample has 150,000 to 250,000 distinct CDR3 sequences; 6.3% are singletons. The starting material was PBMCs, obtained before TCRalphabeta/CD19-depleted stem cell transplant. These receptor sequences come from a girl under three years old with combined immunodeficiency, due to receive a stem cell transplant.

This clonotype was detected many times. The rearrangement joins TRBV7-6 to TRBJ2-7; TRBD2 aligns across 8 bases. Losses at the gene ends were 5 bases for V and 5 bases for J; bases not matched to a gene: 5. The V gene's germline CDR1 is SGHVS and CDR2 FNYEAQ. CDR3 length equals 13 residues. CDR3 amino acids: CASSVTSVNEQYF. The CDR3 coding sequence is TGTGCCAGCAGCGTGACTAGCGTCAACGAGCAGTACTTC.

This clonotype was seen at least ten times. The V gene is TRBV4-3, the J gene TRBJ2-1; 7 bases align to TRBD2. J was trimmed by 9 bases and V by 6 bases; bases with no gene match: 11. The CDR3 extends over 14 amino acids. The V gene's germline CDR1 is LGHNA and CDR2 YSLEER. The DNA for the CDR3 is TGCGCCAGCAGTCTTGCGGGAGCGAGATTTGAGCAGTTCTTC. Amino acid sequence: CASSLAGARFEQFF.

This clonotype has ten or more counts. V gene TRBV28 combines with J gene TRBJ2-1; TRBD2 agrees at 10 bases. The J segment lost 6 bases and the V segment lost 5 bases, leaving 7 bases of the junction unmatched. The CDR3 length is 15 residues. The V gene's germline CDR1 is MDHEN and CDR2 SYDVKM. CDR3 nucleotides: TGTGCCAGCAGTCCCGGTCTAGCGGGAGTCAATGAGCAGTTCTTC. Encoded protein: CASSPGLAGVNEQFF.

This clonotype has a count of ten or more. The CDR3 region is CASSLLFRRESTHNEQFF. Written as DNA, the CDR3 is TGTGCCAGCAGTTTACTCTTTCGCCGGGAGTCGACCCACAATGAGCAGTTCTTC. V and J are TRBV27 and TRBJ2-1, with D possibly matching TRBD2 (6 bases). V lost 2 bases and J lost 5, with 22 bases in between. Germline V gene data show CDR1 as MNHEY and CDR2 as SMNVEV (reference sequence). The CDR3 runs 18 residues.

Many counts were recorded for this clonotype. The chain recombines TRBV15 with TRBJ2-1, with 9 bases that match TRBD2. The CDR3 length is 17 residues. The V gene's germline CDR1 is LNHNV and CDR2 YYDKDF (reference sequence). V shed 1 base, J shed 3 bases, and the junction held 7 bases outside the gene matches. CDR3 region: CATSRGSSGRIYNEQFF. In DNA, the CDR3 is TGTGCCACCAGCAGAGGATCGAGCGGGAGGATCTACAATGAGCAGTTCTTC.

This clonotype showed up many times. This chain joins TRBV7-9 and TRBJ2-7; D is ambiguous. Germline values: CDR1 SEHNR, CDR2 FQNEAQ (reference sequence). V was pared by 1 base and J by 1 base, with 5 bases between. This CDR3 spans 13 amino acids. The DNA of the CDR3 is TGTGCCAGCAGCTTAGTGGTGTCCTACGAGCAGTACTTC. Protein: CASSLVVSYEQYF.

This clonotype was counted many times. The rearrangement links TRBV27 to TRBJ1-3; D may be TRBD1 (5 bases). Germline loops: CDR1 MNHEY, CDR2 SMNVEV (reference sequence). The CDR3 is made up of 13 amino acids. V lost 6 bases and J 3 bases, leaving 9 bases between the germline ends. DNA of the CDR3: TGTGCCAGCAGCGGGACCTTTGGAAACACCATATATTTT. Protein product: CASSGTFGNTIYF.

This clonotype was observed at least ten times. This rearrangement joins TRBV18 to TRBJ2-3, with a possible D match to TRBD1 (5 bases). Trimming cost V 1 base and J 5 bases, with 16 bases left between them. The CDR3 has 16 amino acids. Germline-derived CDR1 and CDR2 are KGHSH and LQKENI. CDR3 residues: CASSPRGWSPQDTQYF. The CDR3 DNA follows: TGTGCCAGCTCACCACGGGGCTGGAGTCCACAAGATACGCAGTATTTT.

The rearrangement joins TRBV29-1 to TRBJ1-2; D not certain. With 3 bases removed from V and 5 bases from J, the gap between germline ends came to 13 bases. This CDR3 contains 13 residues. The germline gives CDR1 SQVTM, CDR2 ANQGSEA. The CDR3 loop is CSVDREGPYGYTF. In DNA form, the CDR3 reads TGCAGCGTTGATCGAGAGGGCCCATATGGCTACACCTTC.

In this sample, this clonotype turned up many times. V is TRBV9 and J is TRBJ2-5, with 9 bases that match TRBD2. J lost 2 bases, V lost 4 bases, and 9 bases had no gene match. This CDR3 has 16 amino acids. The germline V gene encodes CDR1 SGDLS and CDR2 YYNGEE. The CDR3 spells CASSPPGTSLQETQYF. CDR3 DNA: TGTGCCAGCAGCCCGCCAGGGACTAGCTTGCAAGAGACCCAGTACTTC.

This clonotype was seen repeatedly, ten times or more. The rearrangement joins TRBV7-3 to TRBJ2-3; D unclear. V lost 2 bases and J 6 bases, leaving 24 bases between the germline ends. Germline V gene sequence: CDR1 SGHTA, CDR2 FQGTGA. There are 18 residues in the CDR3. This chain's CDR3 is CASSLGPTPWGEEDTQYF. The CDR3 DNA reads TGTGCCAGCAGCTTAGGCCCGACCCCCTGGGGTGAAGAGGATACGCAGTATTTT. The entire variable domain, with the rest obtained from reference TRBV7-3 and TRBJ2-3, is as follows: GAGVSQTPSNKVTEKGKYVELRCDPISGHTALYWYRQSLGQGPEFLIYFQGTGAADDSGLPNDRFFAVRPEGSVSTLKIQRTERGDSAVYLCASSLGPTPWGEEDTQYFGPGTRLTVL.

This clonotype was detected a few times. The CDR3 DNA reads TGTGCCAGCAGCCTTGGACGGATCAATCAGCCCCAGCATTTT. This translates into CASSLGRINQPQHF. The V and J genes are TRBV3-1 and TRBJ1-5; D unclear. Germline CDR1 and CDR2: LGHDT and YNNKEL (reference sequence). The CDR3 contains 14 residues. V was pared by 4 bases and J by 3 bases, with 10 bases between.

This clonotype has ten or more counts. The chain is built from TRBV4-3 and TRBJ2-1; 8 positions match TRBD1. The CDR3 consists of 14 residues. CDR1 is LGHNA, CDR2 YSLEER, per germline. The J segment lost 10 bases and the V segment lost 3 bases, leaving 8 bases of the junction unmatched. The CDR3 region is CASSHGQGHQEQFF. For the CDR3, the DNA is TGCGCCAGCAGCCACGGACAGGGCCACCAGGAGCAGTTCTTC.

This clonotype was recorded many times. This sequence joins TRBV12-3 or TRBV12-4 and TRBJ2-7; D may be TRBD2 (5 bases). The CDR3 runs to 17 residues. The ends were cut back, 3 bases at V and 2 bases at J, with 20 bases in the middle. The CDR3 nucleotides are TGTGCCAGCAGTTTTAGAGGGCTACTGGCCCCGGCCTACGAGCAGTACTTC. It encodes CASSFRGLLAPAYEQYF.

This clonotype was recorded at least ten times. CDR3 in amino acids: CSARDPGLAGNEQFF. The CDR3 DNA follows: TGCAGTGCTAGAGATCCGGGACTAGCGGGAAATGAGCAGTTCTTC. This rearrangement joins TRBV20-1 to TRBJ2-1, with TRBD2 matching over 13 bases. The CDR3 runs to 15 residues. Germline CDR1 DFQATT, CDR2 SNEGSKA (reference sequence). V dropped 0 bases and J dropped 7; count of bases not matched to a gene: 3.

The chain joins TRBV24-1 to TRBJ1-2; no clear D gene. Germline values: CDR1 KGHDR, CDR2 SFDVKD. The CDR3 covers 15 residues. V dropped 4 bases and J dropped 3 bases, with 14 bases sitting between them. CDR3 coding DNA: TGTGCCACCAGTGACTCAGGAACTTTGGACTATGGCTACACCTTC. It is translated as CATSDSGTLDYGYTF.